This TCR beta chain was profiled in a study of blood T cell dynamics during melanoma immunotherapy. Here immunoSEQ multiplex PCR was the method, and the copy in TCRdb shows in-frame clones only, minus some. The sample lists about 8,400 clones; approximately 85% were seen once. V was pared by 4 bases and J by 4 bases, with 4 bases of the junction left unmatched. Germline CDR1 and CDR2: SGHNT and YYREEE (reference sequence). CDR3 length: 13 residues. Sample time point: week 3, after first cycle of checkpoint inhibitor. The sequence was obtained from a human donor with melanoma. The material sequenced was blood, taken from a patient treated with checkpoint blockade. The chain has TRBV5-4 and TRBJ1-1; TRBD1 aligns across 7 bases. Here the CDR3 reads CASSPTGPTEAFF. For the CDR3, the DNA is TGTGCCAGCAGCCCGACAGGGCCCACTGAAGCTTTCTTT.